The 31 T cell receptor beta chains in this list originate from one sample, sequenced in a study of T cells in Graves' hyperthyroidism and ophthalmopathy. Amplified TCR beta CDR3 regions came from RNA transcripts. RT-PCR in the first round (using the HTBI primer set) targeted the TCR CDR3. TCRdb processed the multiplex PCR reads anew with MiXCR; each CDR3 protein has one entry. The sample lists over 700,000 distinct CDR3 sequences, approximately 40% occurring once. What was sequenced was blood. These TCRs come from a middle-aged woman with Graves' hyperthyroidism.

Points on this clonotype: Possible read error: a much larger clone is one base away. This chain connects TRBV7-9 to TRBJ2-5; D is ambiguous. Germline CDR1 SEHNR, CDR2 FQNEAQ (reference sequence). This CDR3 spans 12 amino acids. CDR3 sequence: CAGSNTPETQYF. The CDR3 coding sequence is TGTGCCGGCAGCAATACGCCGGAGACCCAGTACTTC.

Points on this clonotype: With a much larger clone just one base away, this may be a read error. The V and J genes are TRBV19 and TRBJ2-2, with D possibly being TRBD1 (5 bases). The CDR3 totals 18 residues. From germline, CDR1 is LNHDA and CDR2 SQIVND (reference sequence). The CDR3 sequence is CVSSADTLAGSNIGELFF. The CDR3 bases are TGTGTCAGTAGTGCGGACACTTTGGCAGGCTCGAACATCGGGGAGCTGTTTTTT.

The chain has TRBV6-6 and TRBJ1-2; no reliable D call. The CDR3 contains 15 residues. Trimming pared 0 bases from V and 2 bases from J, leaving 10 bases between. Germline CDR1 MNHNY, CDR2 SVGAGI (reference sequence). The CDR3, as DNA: TGTGCCAGCAGTTACTCAGCCTTTTACAACTATGGCTACACCTTC. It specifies CASSYSAFYNYGYTF.

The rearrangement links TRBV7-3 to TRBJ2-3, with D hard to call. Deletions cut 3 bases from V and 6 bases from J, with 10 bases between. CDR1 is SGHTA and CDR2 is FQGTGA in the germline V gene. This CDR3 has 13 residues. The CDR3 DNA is TGTGCCAGCAGCTTTTCCTACGGGGATACGCAGTATTTT. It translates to CASSFSYGDTQYF. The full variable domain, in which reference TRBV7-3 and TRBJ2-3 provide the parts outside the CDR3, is GAGVSQTPSNKVTEKGKYVELRCDPISGHTALYWYRQSLGQGPEFLIYFQGTGAADDSGLPNDRFFAVRPEGSVSTLKIQRTERGDSAVYLCASSFSYGDTQYFGPGTRLTVL.

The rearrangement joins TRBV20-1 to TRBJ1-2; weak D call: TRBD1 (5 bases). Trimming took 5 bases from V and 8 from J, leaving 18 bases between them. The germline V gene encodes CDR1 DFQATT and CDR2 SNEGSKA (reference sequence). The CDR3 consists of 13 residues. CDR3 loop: CSAVDRGMWGYTF. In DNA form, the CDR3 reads TGCAGTGCTGTGGACCGGGGGATGTGGGGCTACACCTTC.

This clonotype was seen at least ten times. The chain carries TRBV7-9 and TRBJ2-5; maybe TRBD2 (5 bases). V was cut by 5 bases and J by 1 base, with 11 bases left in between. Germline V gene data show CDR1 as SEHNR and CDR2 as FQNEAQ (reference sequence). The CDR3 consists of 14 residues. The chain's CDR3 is CASSPGLIQETQYF. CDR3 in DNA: TGTGCCAGCAGCCCCGGACTTATCCAAGAGACCCAGTACTTC.

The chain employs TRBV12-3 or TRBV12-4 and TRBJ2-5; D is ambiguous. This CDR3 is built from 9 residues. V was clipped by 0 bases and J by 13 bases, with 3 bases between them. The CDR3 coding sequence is TGTGCCAGCAGTTTAGCCCGGTACTTC. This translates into CASSLARYF.

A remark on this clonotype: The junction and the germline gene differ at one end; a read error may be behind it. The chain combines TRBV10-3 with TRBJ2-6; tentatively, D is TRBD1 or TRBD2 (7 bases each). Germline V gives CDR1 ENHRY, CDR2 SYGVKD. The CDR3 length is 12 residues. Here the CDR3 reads CAISVQGGTEAF. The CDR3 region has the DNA TGTGCCATCAGTGTTCAGGGGGGGACTGAAGCTTTC.

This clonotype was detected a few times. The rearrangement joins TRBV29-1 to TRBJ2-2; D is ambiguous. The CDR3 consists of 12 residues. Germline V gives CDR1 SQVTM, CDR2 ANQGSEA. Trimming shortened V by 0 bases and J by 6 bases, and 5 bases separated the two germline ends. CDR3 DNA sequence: TGCAGCGTTGAAGATGAGGCCGGGGAGCTGTTTTTT. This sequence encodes CSVEDEAGELFF.

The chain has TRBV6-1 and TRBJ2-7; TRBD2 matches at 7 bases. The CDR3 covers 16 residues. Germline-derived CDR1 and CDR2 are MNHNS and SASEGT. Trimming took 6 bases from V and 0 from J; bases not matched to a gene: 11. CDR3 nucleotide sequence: TGTGCCAGCAGCGAGGCGCCCGGGGGGAGCTCCTACGAGCAGTACTTC. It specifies CASSEAPGGSSYEQYF.

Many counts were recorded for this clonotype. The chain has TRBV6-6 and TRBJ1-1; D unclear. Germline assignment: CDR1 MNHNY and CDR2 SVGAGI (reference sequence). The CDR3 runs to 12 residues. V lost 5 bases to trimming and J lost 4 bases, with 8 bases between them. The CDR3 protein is CASSDDTTEAFF. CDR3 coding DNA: TGTGCCAGCAGTGATGACACCACTGAAGCTTTCTTT.

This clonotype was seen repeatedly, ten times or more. The CDR3 region is CASSIKIGQPQHF. CDR3 DNA sequence: TGTGCCAGTAGTATAAAGATCGGTCAGCCCCAGCATTTT. The chain links TRBV19 to TRBJ1-5, with D hard to call. This CDR3 has 13 amino acids. Germline-derived CDR1 and CDR2 are LNHDA and SQIVND (reference sequence). V dropped 2 bases and J dropped 6 bases, with 8 bases sitting between them.

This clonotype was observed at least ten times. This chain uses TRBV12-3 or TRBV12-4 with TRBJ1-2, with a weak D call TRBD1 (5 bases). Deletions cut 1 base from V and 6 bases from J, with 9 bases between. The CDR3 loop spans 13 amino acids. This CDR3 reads CASSLVREHGYTF. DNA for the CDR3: TGTGCCAGCAGTTTAGTCAGGGAACATGGCTACACCTTC.

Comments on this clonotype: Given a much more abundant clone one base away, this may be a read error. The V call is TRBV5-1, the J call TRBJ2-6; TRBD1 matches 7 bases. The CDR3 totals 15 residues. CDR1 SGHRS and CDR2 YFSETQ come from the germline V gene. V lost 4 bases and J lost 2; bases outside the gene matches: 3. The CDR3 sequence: CASSLTGPGANVLTF. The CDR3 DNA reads TGCGCCAGCAGCCTGACAGGGCCTGGGGCCAACGTCCTGACTTTC.

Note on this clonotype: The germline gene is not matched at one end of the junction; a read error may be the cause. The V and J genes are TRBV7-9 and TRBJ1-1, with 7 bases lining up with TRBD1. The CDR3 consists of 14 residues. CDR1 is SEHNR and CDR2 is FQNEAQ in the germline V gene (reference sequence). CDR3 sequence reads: CVSSSTGSNTEAFF. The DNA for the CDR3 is TGTGTCAGCAGCTCGACAGGGTCGAACACTGAAGCTTTCTTT. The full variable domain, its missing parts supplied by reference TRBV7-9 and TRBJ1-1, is DTGVSQNPRHKITKRGQNVTFRCDPISEHNRLYWYRQTLGQGPEFLTYFQNEAQLEKSRLLSDRFSAERPKGSFSTLEIQRTEQGDSAMYLCVSSSTGSNTEAFFGQGTRLTVV.

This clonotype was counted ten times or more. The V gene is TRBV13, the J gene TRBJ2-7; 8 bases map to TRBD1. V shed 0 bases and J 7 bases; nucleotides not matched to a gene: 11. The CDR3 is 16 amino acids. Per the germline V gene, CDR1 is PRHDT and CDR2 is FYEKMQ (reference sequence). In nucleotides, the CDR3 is TGTGCCAGCAGCTTAGGACCGGGACAGGTCTTTGGTGAGCAGTACTTC. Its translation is CASSLGPGQVFGEQYF.

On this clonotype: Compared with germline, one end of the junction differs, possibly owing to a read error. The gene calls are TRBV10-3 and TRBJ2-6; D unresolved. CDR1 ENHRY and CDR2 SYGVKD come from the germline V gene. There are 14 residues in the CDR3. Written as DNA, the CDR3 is TGTGCCACCAGTGATTTGACAGGGGCCAACGTCCTGACTTTC. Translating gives CATSDLTGANVLTF.

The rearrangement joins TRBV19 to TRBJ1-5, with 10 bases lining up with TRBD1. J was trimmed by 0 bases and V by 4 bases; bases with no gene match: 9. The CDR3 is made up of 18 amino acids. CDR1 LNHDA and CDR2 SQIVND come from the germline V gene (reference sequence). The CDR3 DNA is TGTGCCAGTAGTACGAGGGACAGGGGCCCCAATAGCAATCAGCCCCAGCATTTT. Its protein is CASSTRDRGPNSNQPQHF.

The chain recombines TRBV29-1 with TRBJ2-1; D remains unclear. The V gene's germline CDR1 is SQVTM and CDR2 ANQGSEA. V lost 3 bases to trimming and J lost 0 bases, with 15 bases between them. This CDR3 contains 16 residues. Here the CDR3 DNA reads TGCAGCGTTGAGCTCAGATGGGCTTTCTCCTACAATGAGCAGTTCTTC. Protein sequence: CSVELRWAFSYNEQFF.

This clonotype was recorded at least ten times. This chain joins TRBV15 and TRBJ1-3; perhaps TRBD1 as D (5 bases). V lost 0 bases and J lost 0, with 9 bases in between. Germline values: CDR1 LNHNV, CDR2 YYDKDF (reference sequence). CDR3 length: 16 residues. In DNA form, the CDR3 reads TGTGCCACCAGCAGAGATCAAGGGGCCTCTGGAAACACCATATATTTT. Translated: CATSRDQGASGNTIYF.

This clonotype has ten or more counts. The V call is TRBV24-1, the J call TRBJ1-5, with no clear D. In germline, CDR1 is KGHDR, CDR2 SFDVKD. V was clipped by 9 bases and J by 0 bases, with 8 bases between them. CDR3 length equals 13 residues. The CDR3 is CATSAVSNQPQHF. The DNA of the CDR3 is TGTGCCACCTCCGCAGTTAGCAATCAGCCCCAGCATTTT.

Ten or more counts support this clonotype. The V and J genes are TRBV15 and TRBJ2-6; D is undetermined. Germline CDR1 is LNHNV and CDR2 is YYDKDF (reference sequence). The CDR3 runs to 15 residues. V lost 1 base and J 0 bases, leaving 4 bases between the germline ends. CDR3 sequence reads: CATSRAGSGANVLTF. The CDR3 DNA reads TGTGCCACCAGCAGAGCTGGCTCTGGGGCCAACGTCCTGACTTTC.

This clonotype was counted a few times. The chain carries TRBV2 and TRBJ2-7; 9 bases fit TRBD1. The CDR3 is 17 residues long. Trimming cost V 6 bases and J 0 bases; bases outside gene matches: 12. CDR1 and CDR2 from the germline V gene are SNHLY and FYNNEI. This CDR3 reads CASRTGTGTQNSYEQYF. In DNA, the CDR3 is TGTGCCAGCAGAACCGGGACAGGGACACAAAACTCCTACGAGCAGTACTTC.

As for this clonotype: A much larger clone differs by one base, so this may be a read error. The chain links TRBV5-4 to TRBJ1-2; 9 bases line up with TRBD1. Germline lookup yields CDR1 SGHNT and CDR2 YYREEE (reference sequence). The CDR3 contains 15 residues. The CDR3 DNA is TGTGCCGGCAGCGAAAAGGGACAGGGCAACTATGGCTACACCTTC. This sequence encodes CAGSEKGQGNYGYTF. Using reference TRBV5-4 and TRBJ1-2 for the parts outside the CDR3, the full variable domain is ETGVTQSPTHLIKTRGQQVTLRCSSQSGHNTVSWYQQALGQGPQFIFQYYREEENGRGNFPPRFSGLQFPNYSSELNVNALELDDSALYLCAGSEKGQGNYGYTFGSGTRLTVV.

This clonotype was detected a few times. The DNA for the CDR3 is TGTGCCATCAGTGAGTCTACAGGGTCATCCTACGAGCAGTACTTC. This translates into CAISESTGSSYEQYF. This chain links TRBV10-3 with TRBJ2-7, with D possibly matching TRBD1 (6 bases). This CDR3 is built from 15 residues. The V gene lost 0 bases and the J gene lost 1 base, with 10 bases spanning the gap. Germline values: CDR1 ENHRY, CDR2 SYGVKD.

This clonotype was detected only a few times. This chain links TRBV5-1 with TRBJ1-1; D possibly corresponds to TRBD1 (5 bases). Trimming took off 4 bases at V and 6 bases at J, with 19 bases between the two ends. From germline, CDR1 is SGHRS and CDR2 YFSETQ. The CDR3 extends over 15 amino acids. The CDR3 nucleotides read TGCGCCAGCAGCCAATTCGCCGGGAGGGACGCTGAAGCTTTCTTT. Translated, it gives CASSQFAGRDAEAFF.

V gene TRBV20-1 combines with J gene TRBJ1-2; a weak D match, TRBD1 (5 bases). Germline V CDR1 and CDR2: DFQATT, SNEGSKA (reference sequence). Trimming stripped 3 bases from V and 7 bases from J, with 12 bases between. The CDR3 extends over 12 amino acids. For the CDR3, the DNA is TGCAGTGCTAGTGGGGGAGTTAGTGGCTACACCTTC. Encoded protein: CSASGGVSGYTF.

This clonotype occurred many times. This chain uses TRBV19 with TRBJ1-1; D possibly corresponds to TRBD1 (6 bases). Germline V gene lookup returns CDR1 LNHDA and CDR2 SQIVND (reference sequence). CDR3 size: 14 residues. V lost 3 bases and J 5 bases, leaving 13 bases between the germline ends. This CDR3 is CASSITRQGTEAFF. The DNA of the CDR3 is TGTGCCAGTAGTATCACCAGGCAGGGGACTGAAGCTTTCTTT.

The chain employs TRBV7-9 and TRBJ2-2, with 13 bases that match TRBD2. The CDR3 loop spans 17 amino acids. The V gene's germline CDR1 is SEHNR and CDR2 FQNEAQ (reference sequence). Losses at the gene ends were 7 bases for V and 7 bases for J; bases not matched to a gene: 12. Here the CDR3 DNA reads TGTGCCAGCACCGGACTAGCGGGAGCTTTCCCCTACGGGGAGCTGTTTTTT. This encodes CASTGLAGAFPYGELFF.

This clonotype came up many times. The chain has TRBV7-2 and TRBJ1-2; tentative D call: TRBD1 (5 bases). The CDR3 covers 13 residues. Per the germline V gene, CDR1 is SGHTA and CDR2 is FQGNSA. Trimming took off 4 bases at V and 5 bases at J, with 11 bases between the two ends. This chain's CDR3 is CASSSQAGYGYTF. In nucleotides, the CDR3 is TGTGCCAGCAGCTCCCAAGCAGGGTATGGCTACACCTTC.

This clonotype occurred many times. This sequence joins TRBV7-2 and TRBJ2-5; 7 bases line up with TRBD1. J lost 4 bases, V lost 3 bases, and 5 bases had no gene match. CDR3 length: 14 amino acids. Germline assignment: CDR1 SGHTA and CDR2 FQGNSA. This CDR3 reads CASSLSYRGETQYF. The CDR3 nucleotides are TGTGCCAGCAGCTTGAGCTACAGGGGAGAGACCCAGTACTTC.